This TCR beta chain came from a study of T cell responses to AZD1222 COVID-19 vaccine. Trimming shortened V by 6 bases and J by 6 bases, and 15 bases separated the two germline ends. Per the germline V gene, CDR1 is SGHDT and CDR2 is YYEEEE. This CDR3 region has 14 residues. Sequenced by immunoSEQ multiplex PCR; TCRdb stores in-frame clones only, minus some. The sample yields 160,000 or so clones, 90% to 95% seen once. This clone appeared once. Its antigen is still unknown. Study conclusions and caveats: Spike-specific TCRs gained breadth and depth after people received two AZD1222 doses. Mostly white British, mostly female donors; authors suggested clonal diversity may be underestimated.

The sequencing used peripheral blood, collected on day 0 of AZD1222 vaccination. This TCR came from an adult in good health. The V and J genes are TRBV5-6 and TRBJ2-2; tentatively, D is TRBD1 or TRBD2 (6 bases each). Here the CDR3 DNA reads TGTGCCAGCAACCCGACCGGGGGCCCCGGGGAGCTGTTTTTT. It encodes CASNPTGGPGELFF.